This is a list of T cell receptor beta chains from one sample in a study of T cell responses to AZD1222 COVID-19 vaccine. Data came from immunoSEQ multiplex PCR; TCRdb stores just in-frame clones and leaves some out. The table has 100,000 to 150,000 clones, more than 85% seen once. This specimen was peripheral blood, taken 28 days after the second AZD1222 dose. Receptor source: an adult who received the AZD1222 COVID-19 vaccine. Each CDR3 is given with its conserved first and last residue. A D gene is named only where the DNA matches it firmly. Size values are once, few and many counts, or a class for expanded clones, and some rows have none.

D	J	size	V	CDR3	DNA
TRBD2	TRBJ2-3	once	TRBV9	CASRGPGLEGTDTQYF	TGTGCCAGCAGAGGACCGGGACTAGAAGGGACAGATACGCAGTATTTT
TRBD1	TRBJ1-1	-	TRBV29-1	CSGAGQGNTEAFF	TGCAGCGGAGCCGGACAGGGGAACACTGAAGCTTTCTTT
TRBD1	TRBJ1-1	few	TRBV27	CASSLLDRGVRDTEAFF	TGTGCCAGCAGTTTATTAGACAGGGGGGTTAGGGACACTGAAGCTTTCTTT
TRBD1	TRBJ1-5	-	TRBV11-3	CASTDCGTAYSNQPQHF	TGTGCCAGCACCGATTGTGGGACAGCTTATAGCAATCAGCCCCAGCATTTT
TRBD1	TRBJ2-7	-	TRBV3-1/TRBV3-2	CASSGGQAVSSEQYF	TGTGCCAGCAGCGGGGGACAGGCGGTCTCCAGCGAGCAGTACTTC
-	TRBJ2-7	-	TRBV30	CAWSVQTEGTEQYF	TGTGCCTGGAGTGTCCAGACGGAGGGAACCGAGCAGTACTTC
-	TRBJ1-5	-	TRBV27	CASSRGGYNQPQHF	TGTGCCAGCAGTCGGGGGGGTTACAATCAGCCCCAGCATTTT
-	TRBJ2-2	few	TRBV9	CASSVDRTPRELFF	TGTGCCAGCAGCGTAGATCGGACCCCTCGGGAGCTGTTTTTT
TRBD1	TRBJ2-2	-	TRBV29-1	CSASDRVSGELFF	TGCAGCGCATCGGACAGGGTTTCCGGGGAGCTGTTTTTT
-	TRBJ1-1	-	TRBV19	CASKTGEGNTEAFF	TGTGCCAGTAAAACGGGGGAAGGGAACACTGAAGCTTTCTTT
-	TRBJ1-6	-	TRBV19	CASSLWTVNNSPLHF	TGTGCCAGTAGTCTTTGGACAGTCAATAATTCACCCCTCCACTTT
TRBD1	TRBJ1-1	-	TRBV30	CAWSGQGGVGAFF	TGTGCCTGGAGTGGACAGGGGGGAGTGGGAGCTTTCTTT
TRBD2	TRBJ2-1	-	TRBV27	CASTKYGTSAYNEQFF	TGTGCCAGCACCAAATACGGGACTAGCGCCTACAATGAGCAGTTCTTC
-	TRBJ1-1	-	TRBV29-1	CSVSRQGNTEAFF	TGCAGCGTGAGCAGGCAGGGTAACACTGAAGCTTTCTTT
TRBD1	TRBJ1-1	-	TRBV18	CASSRTGDTEAFF	TGTGCCAGCTCACGGACAGGGGACACTGAAGCTTTCTTT
TRBD1	TRBJ1-2	few	TRBV7-9	CASSLVKGGFGYTF	TGTGCCAGCAGCTTAGTTAAAGGGGGCTTTGGCTACACCTTC
-	TRBJ1-4	-	TRBV10-2	CASKESGGEKLFF	TGCGCCAGCAAAGAGAGCGGGGGAGAAAAACTGTTTTTT
-	TRBJ2-2	-	TRBV11-3	CASLPQGQPTGELFF	TGTGCCAGTTTACCCCAGGGACAACCCACCGGGGAGCTGTTTTTT
TRBD2	TRBJ2-3	-	TRBV11-2	CASSFGLAGTDTQYF	TGTGCCAGCAGCTTTGGACTAGCGGGGACAGATACGCAGTATTTT
-	TRBJ2-7	few	TRBV2	CASLREGFPYEQYF	TGTGCCAGCCTCCGGGAAGGGTTTCCCTACGAGCAGTACTTC
-	TRBJ1-1	-	TRBV18	CASSQKDRNTEAFF	TGTGCCAGCTCCCAAAAGGACAGGAACACTGAAGCTTTCTTT
TRBD1	TRBJ1-3	-	TRBV12-3/TRBV12-4	CASTRGQGNTIYF	TGTGCCAGCACCCGGGGACAGGGAAACACCATATATTTT
-	TRBJ1-2	once	TRBV2	CASCRDSRPYGYTF	TGTGCCAGCTGCCGGGACTCGCGCCCCTATGGCTACACCTTC
TRBD2	TRBJ2-1	-	TRBV9	CASSPRGLAGALYNEQFF	TGTGCCAGCAGCCCCAGAGGACTAGCGGGAGCCCTTTACAATGAGCAGTTCTTC
-	TRBJ1-4	-	TRBV18	CASSPRRTANEKLFF	TGTGCCAGCTCACCACGGAGGACAGCTAATGAAAAACTGTTTTTT
-	TRBJ1-6	once	TRBV5-8	CASSIRTGYNSPLHF	TGTGCCAGCAGCATTCGGACGGGTTATAATTCACCCCTCCACTTT
-	TRBJ2-5	-	TRBV29-1	CSVEDLAGETQYF	TGCAGCGTTGAAGATTTAGCCGGGGAGACCCAGTACTTC
-	TRBJ1-1	-	TRBV18	CASSPRPGRGDTEAFF	TGTGCCAGCTCACCACGGCCGGGGAGGGGGGACACTGAAGCTTTCTTT
TRBD1	TRBJ1-2	-	TRBV12-5	CASGPGQGYGYTF	TGTGCTAGTGGTCCTGGACAGGGTTATGGCTACACCTTC
-	TRBJ1-6	-	TRBV4-2	CASSRGGTFHSPLHF	TGTGCCAGCAGTCGGGGAGGGACATTCCATTCACCCCTCCACTTT
-	TRBJ1-2	-	TRBV6-2/TRBV6-3	CASSHGTSNYGYTF	TGTGCCAGCAGCCACGGGACCTCTAACTATGGCTACACCTTC
TRBD2	TRBJ2-3	-	TRBV5-4	CASSPHLTGGEDTQYF	TGTGCCAGCAGCCCCCATTTGACGGGGGGAGAGGATACGCAGTATTTT
TRBD2	TRBJ2-7	-	TRBV27	CASSQHSGGAGVRQYF	TGTGCCAGCAGCCAACATAGCGGGGGGGCCGGGGTAAGGCAGTACTTC
-	TRBJ2-3	-	TRBV12-3/TRBV12-4	CASRPQGTDTQYF	TGTGCCAGCAGGCCACAGGGCACAGATACGCAGTATTTT
-	TRBJ2-3	-	TRBV6-5	CASRLDDRSRDTQYF	TGTGCCAGCAGACTCGATGACAGGTCGCGGGATACGCAGTATTTT
TRBD1	TRBJ1-2	-	TRBV6-5	CAINTGGGGYTF	TGTGCCATCAATACAGGGGGAGGTGGCTACACCTTC
-	TRBJ2-5	-	TRBV7-9	CASSSRQGLQETQYF	TGTGCCAGCAGCTCCCGGCAGGGGTTACAAGAGACCCAGTACTTC
-	TRBJ2-1	-	TRBV12-3/TRBV12-4	CATRQGWDNEQFF	TGTGCCACCAGGCAGGGTTGGGACAATGAGCAGTTCTTC
-	TRBJ1-5	-	TRBV9	CASSVAGGGQPQHF	TGTGCCAGCAGCGTAGCGGGGGGCGGTCAGCCCCAGCATTTT
-	TRBJ1-1	-	TRBV7-9	CASSAVGGGGTEAFF	TGTGCCAGCAGCGCCGTAGGGGGTGGGGGCACTGAAGCTTTCTTT
-	TRBJ1-4	-	TRBV19	CASSIGASKGEKLFF	TGTGCCAGTAGTATAGGCGCATCCAAGGGTGAAAAACTGTTTTTT
-	TRBJ1-4	-	TRBV9	CASSAAGGGEKLFF	TGTGCCAGCAGCGCTGCTGGGGGCGGTGAAAAACTGTTTTTT
-	TRBJ1-1	-	TRBV9	CASSVVDGLRTEAFF	TGTGCCAGCAGCGTTGTTGACGGGCTCAGGACTGAAGCTTTCTTT
-	TRBJ2-3	-	TRBV3-1/TRBV3-2	CASSQNLEDTQYF	TGTGCCAGCAGCCAGAACTTAGAAGATACGCAGTATTTT
-	TRBJ1-1	-	TRBV5-4	CASSLRDTEAFF	TGTGCCAGCAGCCTGAGGGATACTGAAGCTTTCTTT
-	TRBJ1-5	-	TRBV29-1	CSVGTDLNQPQHF	TGCAGCGTAGGGACGGACCTCAATCAGCCCCAGCATTTT